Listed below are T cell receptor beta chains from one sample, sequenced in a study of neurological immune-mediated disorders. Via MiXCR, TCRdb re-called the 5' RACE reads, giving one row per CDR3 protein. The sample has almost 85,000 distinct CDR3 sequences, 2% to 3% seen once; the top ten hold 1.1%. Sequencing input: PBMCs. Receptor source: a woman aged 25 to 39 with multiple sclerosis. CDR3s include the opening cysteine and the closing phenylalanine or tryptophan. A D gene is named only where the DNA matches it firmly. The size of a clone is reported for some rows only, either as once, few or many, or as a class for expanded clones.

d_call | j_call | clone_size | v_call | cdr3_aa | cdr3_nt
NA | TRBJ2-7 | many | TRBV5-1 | CASSRLDSVSYEQYF | TGCGCCAGCAGCCGGCTGGACAGCGTCTCCTACGAGCAGTACTTC
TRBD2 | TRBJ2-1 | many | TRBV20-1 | CSARDRYSGRVNEQFF | TGCAGTGCTAGAGATCGGTATAGCGGGAGAGTCAATGAGCAGTTCTTC
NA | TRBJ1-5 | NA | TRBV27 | CASSQRGNQPQHF | TGTGCCAGCAGTCAACGGGGCAATCAGCCCCAGCATTTT
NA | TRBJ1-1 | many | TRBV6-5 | CASSYSANTEAFF | TGTGCCAGCAGTTACTCAGCGAACACTGAAGCTTTCTTT
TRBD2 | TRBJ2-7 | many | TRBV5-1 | CASSLGLAGVYEQYF | TGCGCCAGCAGCTTGGGGCTAGCGGGAGTTTACGAGCAGTACTTC
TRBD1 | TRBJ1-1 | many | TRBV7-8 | CASSLPPDRAETEAFF | TGTGCCAGCAGCCTCCCGCCGGACAGGGCAGAAACTGAAGCTTTCTTT
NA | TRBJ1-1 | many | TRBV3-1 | CASSQDGIVNTEAFF | TGTGCCAGCAGCCAAGATGGGATTGTTAACACTGAAGCTTTCTTT
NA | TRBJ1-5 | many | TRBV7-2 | CASSLEAGPNQPQHF | TGTGCCAGCAGCTTAGAGGCAGGTCCCAATCAGCCCCAGCATTTT
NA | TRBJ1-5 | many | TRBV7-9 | CASSFSENQPQHF | TGTGCCAGCAGCTTTTCAGAGAATCAGCCCCAGCATTTT
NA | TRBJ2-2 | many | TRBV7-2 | CASSRYDRSTGELFF | TGTGCCAGCAGCAGATATGACAGGAGCACCGGGGAGCTGTTTTTT
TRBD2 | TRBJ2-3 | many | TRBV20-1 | CSARDLRSGGFTDTQYF | TGCAGTGCTAGAGATCTTAGGAGCGGGGGGTTCACAGATACGCAGTATTTT
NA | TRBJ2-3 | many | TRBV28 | CASSFPGSTDTQYF | TGTGCCAGCAGTTTTCCGGGGAGCACAGATACGCAGTATTTT
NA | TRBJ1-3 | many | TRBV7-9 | CASSREPSSGNTIYF | TGTGCCAGCAGCCGAGAACCAAGCTCTGGAAACACCATATATTTT
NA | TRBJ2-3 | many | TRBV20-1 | CSASRRGLDTQYF | TGCAGTGCTAGTAGGAGGGGTCTAGATACGCAGTATTTT
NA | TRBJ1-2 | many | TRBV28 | CASSSGAVLDYGYTF | TGTGCCAGCAGCTCTGGTGCCGTACTGGACTATGGCTACACCTTC
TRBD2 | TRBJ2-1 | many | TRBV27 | CASSSIGLGEGEQFF | TGTGCCAGCAGTTCTATTGGGCTAGGGGAGGGTGAGCAGTTCTTC
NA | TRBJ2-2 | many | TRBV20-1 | CSARDWDGGNTGELFF | TGCAGTGCTAGAGATTGGGACGGAGGGAACACCGGGGAGCTGTTTTTT
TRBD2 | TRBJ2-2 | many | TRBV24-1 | CATSENAGVHTGELFF | TGTGCCACCAGTGAAAACGCGGGAGTGCACACCGGGGAGCTGTTTTTT
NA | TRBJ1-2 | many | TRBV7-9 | CASRETGLALEGYTF | TGTGCCAGCAGGGAAACCGGGCTTGCTTTGGAGGGCTACACCTTC
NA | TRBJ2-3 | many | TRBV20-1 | CSARPGVTYIMGDTQYF | TGCAGTGCTCGTCCGGGAGTAACTTATATAATGGGAGATACGCAGTATTTT
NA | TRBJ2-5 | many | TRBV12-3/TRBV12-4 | CASTPTRETQYF | TGTGCCAGCACCCCTACCCGGGAGACCCAGTACTTC
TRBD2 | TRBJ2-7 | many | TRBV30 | CAGGTSGFEQYF | TGTGCCGGCGGGACTAGCGGGTTCGAGCAGTACTTC
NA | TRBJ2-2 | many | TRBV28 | CASRSGDSYTGELFF | TGTGCCAGCAGAAGTGGTGACTCTTACACCGGGGAGCTGTTTTTT
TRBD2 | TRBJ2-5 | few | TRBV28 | CASSYRREVQETQYF | TGTGCCAGCAGTTATAGGCGGGAGGTACAAGAGACCCAGTACTTC
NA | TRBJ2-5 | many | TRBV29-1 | CSVGTPTEETQYF | TGCAGCGTTGGGACACCAACTGAAGAGACCCAGTACTTC
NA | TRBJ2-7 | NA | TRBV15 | CATSRSLLEGSYEQYF | TGTGCCACCAGCAGGTCCTTACTAGAGGGTTCCTACGAGCAGTACTTC
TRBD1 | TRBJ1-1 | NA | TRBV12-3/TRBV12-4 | CASSDPTGGNTEAFF | TGTGCCAGCAGCGACCCGACAGGGGGAAACACTGAAGCTTTCTTT
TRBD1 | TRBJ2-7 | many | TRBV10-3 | CAIGDSYEQYF | TGTGCCATCGGGGACAGCTACGAGCAGTACTTC
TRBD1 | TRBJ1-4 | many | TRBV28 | CASSPAGGNNEKLFF | TGTGCCAGCAGTCCGGCAGGGGGAAATAATGAAAAACTGTTTTTT
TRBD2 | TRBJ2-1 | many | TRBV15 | CATSPEAGASHEQFF | TGTGCCACCAGTCCCGAAGCGGGAGCTTCCCATGAGCAGTTCTTC
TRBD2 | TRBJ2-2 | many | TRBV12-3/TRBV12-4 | CASTDASGSTTGELFF | TGTGCCAGCACCGACGCTAGCGGGAGCACCACCGGGGAGCTGTTTTTT
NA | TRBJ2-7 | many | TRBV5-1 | CASSLSESTMGEQYF | TGCGCCAGCAGCTTGTCCGAGTCAACAATGGGCGAGCAGTACTTC
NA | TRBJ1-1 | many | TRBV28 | CASSSPQGWNTEAFF | TGTGCCAGCAGTTCACCACAGGGTTGGAACACTGAAGCTTTCTTT
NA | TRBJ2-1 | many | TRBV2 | CASSEALYNEQFF | TGTGCCAGCAGTGAAGCGCTCTACAATGAGCAGTTCTTC
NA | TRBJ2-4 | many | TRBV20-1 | CSARGGHAADIQYF | TGCAGTGCTAGAGGCGGCCACGCGGCTGACATTCAGTACTTC
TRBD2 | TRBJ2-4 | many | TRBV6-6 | CASSLPGTSMRNIQYF | TGTGCCAGCAGTTTGCCCGGGACTAGTATGCGAAACATTCAGTACTTC
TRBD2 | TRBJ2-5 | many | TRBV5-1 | CASSVAPGTSAQETQYF | TGCGCCAGCAGCGTCGCACCCGGGACTAGCGCCCAAGAGACCCAGTACTTC
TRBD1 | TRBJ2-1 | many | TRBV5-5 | CASSLVRDRVNEQFF | TGTGCCAGCAGCTTGGTCCGAGACAGGGTCAATGAGCAGTTCTTC
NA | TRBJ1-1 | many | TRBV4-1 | CASSQDWLDRAFF | TGCGCCAGCAGCCAAGATTGGCTTGATCGGGCTTTCTTT
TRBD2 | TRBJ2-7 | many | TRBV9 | CASSVGGTSSEQYF | TGTGCCAGCAGCGTAGGGGGGACTAGCAGCGAGCAGTACTTC
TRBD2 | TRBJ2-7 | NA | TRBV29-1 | CSVEGAGGSSYEQYF | TGCAGCGTTGAAGGGGCGGGCGGGAGCTCCTACGAGCAGTACTTC
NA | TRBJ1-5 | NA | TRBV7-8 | CASSLGSTGGGQPQHF | TGTGCCAGCAGCTTAGGCTCGACAGGTGGAGGTCAGCCCCAGCATTTT
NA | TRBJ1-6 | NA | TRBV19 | CASSIGQGRNSPLHF | TGTGCCAGTAGTATAGGCCAGGGGCGTAATTCACCCCTCCACTTT
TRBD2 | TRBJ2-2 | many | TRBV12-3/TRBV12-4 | CASRTSGNTGELFF | TGTGCCAGCAGGACTAGCGGGAACACCGGGGAGCTGTTTTTT
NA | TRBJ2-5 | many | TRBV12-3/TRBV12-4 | CASSLGTVRKETQYF | TGTGCCAGCAGTTTAGGGACTGTAAGAAAAGAGACCCAGTACTTC
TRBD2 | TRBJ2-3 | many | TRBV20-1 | CSARDRQSGTSTDTQYF | TGCAGTGCTAGGGACCGTCAAAGCGGGACTAGCACAGATACGCAGTATTTT
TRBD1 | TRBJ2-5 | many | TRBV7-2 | CASSLGPRQGVGETQYF | TGTGCCAGCAGCTTAGGGCCCCGACAGGGGGTAGGAGAGACCCAGTACTTC
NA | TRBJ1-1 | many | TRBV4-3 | CASSQSLNTEAFF | TGCGCCAGCAGCCAAAGCTTGAACACTGAAGCTTTCTTT
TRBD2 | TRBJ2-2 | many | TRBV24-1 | CATSDLAGGPANTGELFF | TGTGCCACCAGTGATTTAGCGGGAGGGCCGGCGAACACCGGGGAGCTGTTTTTT
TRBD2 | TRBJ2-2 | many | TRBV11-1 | CASSFPGTSGRNTGELFF | TGTGCCAGCAGCTTCCCCGGGACTAGCGGGAGGAACACCGGGGAGCTGTTTTTT
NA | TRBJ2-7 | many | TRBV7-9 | CASSLDSILGYEQYF | TGTGCCAGCAGCTTGGACTCAATTCTGGGTTACGAGCAGTACTTC
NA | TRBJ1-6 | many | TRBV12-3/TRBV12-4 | CASSLSRGRNSPLHF | TGTGCCAGCAGTTTATCCAGGGGCCGAAATTCACCCCTCCACTTT
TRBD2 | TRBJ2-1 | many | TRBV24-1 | CATGGTSGMDSYNEQFF | TGTGCCACCGGTGGGACTAGCGGGATGGATTCCTACAATGAGCAGTTCTTC
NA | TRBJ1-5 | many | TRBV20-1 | CSALDPREYQPQHF | TGCAGTGCTCTGGACCCGAGGGAATATCAGCCCCAGCATTTT
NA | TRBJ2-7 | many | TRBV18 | CASSPPDTYEQYF | TGTGCCAGCTCACCACCGGATACCTACGAGCAGTACTTC
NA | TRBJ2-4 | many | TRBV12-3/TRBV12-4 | CASSLGGVFDIQYF | TGTGCCAGCAGTTTGGGTGGCGTATTTGACATTCAGTACTTC
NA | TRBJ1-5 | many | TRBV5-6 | CASSLGHQPQHF | TGTGCCAGCAGCTTGGGTCATCAGCCCCAGCATTTT
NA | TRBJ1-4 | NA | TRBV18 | CASYLSQDEKLFF | TGTGCCAGCTACCTCTCCCAGGATGAAAAACTGTTTTTT
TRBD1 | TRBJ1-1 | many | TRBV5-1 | CASSSTLTDRPEAFF | TGCGCCAGCAGCTCGACCCTAACGGACAGGCCTGAAGCTTTCTTT
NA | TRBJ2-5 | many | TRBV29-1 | CSVLPGVETQYF | TGCAGCGTGTTGCCCGGGGTAGAGACCCAGTACTTC